The present TCR beta chain was sequenced within a study of T cells after somatic rescue of genetic block. Between the trimmed V and J ends, which lost 5 bases and 2 bases, there was a span of 10 bases. CDR3 size: 13 residues. In germline, CDR1 is GTSNPN, CDR2 SVGIG (reference sequence). Clones were sequenced by immunoSEQ multiplex PCR, and TCRdb holds only the in-frame ones, with some missing. This sample yields 85,000 to 100,000 clones, of which more than 80% are seen a single time; around 1.5% belongs to the top ten. Specimen: peripheral blood mononuclear cells (PBMCs). The chain employs TRBV30 and TRBJ1-5; TRBD1 might be the D (5 bases). The origin of this receptor is a woman aged 18-30 years. CDR3 protein: CAWSQVGNQPQHF. The CDR3 DNA is TGTGCCTGGTCACAGGTAGGCAATCAGCCCCAGCATTTT.